This TCR beta chain was profiled in a study of Ad26.COV2.S vaccination and SARS-CoV-2 variants. The CDR3 spans 16 residues. Germline lookup yields CDR1 SEHNR and CDR2 FQNEAQ (reference sequence). V lost 2 bases and J 3 bases, leaving 16 bases between the germline ends. Treatment: around 19 received Ad26.COV2.S at low or high dose, single or two shots; about 5 received placebo; per-sample allocation not given. Day 63 after the first injection of vaccine or placebo was the sampling time. Libraries were prepared by immunoSEQ multiplex PCR; TCRdb keeps only in-frame clonotypes and omits some of them. The sample holds some 320,000 clones; about 85% are singletons and the top ten take around 2%.

The rearrangement joins TRBV7-9 to TRBJ2-5; no reliable D call. The source is a person aged 18-60 years who received the Ad26.COV2.S COVID-19 vaccine or a placebo. Sequences were derived from peripheral blood, sampled in a trial of Ad26.COV2.S vaccine versus placebo. CDR3 sequence reads: CASSLLSLEAEETQYF. For the CDR3, the DNA is TGTGCCAGCAGCTTATTGAGTTTAGAGGCAGAAGAGACCCAGTACTTC.